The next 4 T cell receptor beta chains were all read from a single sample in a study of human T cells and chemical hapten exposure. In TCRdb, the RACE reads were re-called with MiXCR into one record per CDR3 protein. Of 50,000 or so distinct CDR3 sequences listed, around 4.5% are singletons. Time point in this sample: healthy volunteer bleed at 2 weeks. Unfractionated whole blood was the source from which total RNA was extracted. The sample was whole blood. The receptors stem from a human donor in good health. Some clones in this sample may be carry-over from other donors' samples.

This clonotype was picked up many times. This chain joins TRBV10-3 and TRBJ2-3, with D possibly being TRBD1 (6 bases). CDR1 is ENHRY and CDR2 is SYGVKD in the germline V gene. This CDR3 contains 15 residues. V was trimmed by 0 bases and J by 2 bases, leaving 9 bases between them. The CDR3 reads CAISESGQNTDTQYF. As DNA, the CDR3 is TGTGCCATCAGTGAGTCTGGACAGAACACAGATACGCAGTATTTT.

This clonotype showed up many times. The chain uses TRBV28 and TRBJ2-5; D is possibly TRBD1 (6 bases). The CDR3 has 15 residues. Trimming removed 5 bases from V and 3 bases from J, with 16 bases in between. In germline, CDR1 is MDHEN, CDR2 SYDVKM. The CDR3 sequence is CASSLTQGREETQYF. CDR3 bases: TGTGCCAGCAGTCTTACACAGGGAAGGGAAGAGACCCAGTACTTC.

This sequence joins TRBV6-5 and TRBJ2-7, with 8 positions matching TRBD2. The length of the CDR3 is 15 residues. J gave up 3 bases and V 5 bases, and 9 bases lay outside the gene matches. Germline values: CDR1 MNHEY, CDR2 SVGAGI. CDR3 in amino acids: CASSPSSAGVYEQYF. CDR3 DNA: TGTGCCAGCAGTCCTTCTTCAGCGGGAGTCTACGAGCAGTACTTC.

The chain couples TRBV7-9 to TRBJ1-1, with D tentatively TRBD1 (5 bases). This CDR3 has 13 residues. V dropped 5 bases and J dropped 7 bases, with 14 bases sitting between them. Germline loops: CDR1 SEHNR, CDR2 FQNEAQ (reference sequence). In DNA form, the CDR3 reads TGTGCCAGCAGCCACCGCGACAGTCGTGAAGCTTTCTTT. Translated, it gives CASSHRDSREAFF.